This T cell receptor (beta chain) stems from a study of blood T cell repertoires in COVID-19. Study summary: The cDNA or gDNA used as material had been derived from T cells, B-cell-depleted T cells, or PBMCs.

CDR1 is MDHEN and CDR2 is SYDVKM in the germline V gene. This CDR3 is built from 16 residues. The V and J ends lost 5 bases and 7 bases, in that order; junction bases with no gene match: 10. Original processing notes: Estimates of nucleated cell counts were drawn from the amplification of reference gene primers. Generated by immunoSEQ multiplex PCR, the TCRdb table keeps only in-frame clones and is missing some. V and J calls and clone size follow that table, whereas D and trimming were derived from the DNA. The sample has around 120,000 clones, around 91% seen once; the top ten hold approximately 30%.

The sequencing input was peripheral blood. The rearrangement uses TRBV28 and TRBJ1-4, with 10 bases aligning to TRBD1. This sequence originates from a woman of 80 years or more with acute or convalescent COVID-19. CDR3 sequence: CASSHPVGQGLEKLFF. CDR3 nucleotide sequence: TGTGCCAGCAGTCACCCTGTGGGACAGGGGCTTGAAAAACTGTTTTTT.